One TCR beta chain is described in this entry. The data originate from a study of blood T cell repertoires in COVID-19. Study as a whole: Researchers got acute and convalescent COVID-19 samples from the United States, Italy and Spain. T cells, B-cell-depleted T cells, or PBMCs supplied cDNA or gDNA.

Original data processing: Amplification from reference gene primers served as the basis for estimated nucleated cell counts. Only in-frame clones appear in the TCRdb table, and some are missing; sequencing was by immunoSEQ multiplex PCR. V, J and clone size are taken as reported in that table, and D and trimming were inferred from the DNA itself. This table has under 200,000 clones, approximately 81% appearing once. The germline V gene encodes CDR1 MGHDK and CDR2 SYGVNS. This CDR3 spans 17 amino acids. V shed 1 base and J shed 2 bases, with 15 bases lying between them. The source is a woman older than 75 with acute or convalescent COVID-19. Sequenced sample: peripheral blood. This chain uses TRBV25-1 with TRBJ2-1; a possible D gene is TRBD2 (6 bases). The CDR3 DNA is TGTGCCAGCAGTGAATGGGGAGCGGGTCCGACCTACAATGAGCAGTTCTTC. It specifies CASSEWGAGPTYNEQFF.